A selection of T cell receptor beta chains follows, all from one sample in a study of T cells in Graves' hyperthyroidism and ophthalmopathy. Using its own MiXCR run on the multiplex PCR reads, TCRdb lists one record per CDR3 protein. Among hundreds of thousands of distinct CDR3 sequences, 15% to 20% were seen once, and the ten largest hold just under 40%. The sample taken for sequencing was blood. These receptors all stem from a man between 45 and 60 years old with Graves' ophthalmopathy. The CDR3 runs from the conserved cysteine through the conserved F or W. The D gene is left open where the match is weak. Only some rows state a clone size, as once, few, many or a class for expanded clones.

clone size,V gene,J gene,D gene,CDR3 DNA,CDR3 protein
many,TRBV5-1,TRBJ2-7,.,TGCGCCAGCAGCTTCCAGCGGAACTCCTACGAGCAGTACTTC,CASSFQRNSYEQYF
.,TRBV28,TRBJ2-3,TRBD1,TGTGCCAGCAGGGGCAGGGGGACAGATACGCAGTATTTT,CASRGRGTDTQYF
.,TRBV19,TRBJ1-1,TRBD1,TGTGCCAGTAGGAGAGGGGGCGGCACTGAAGCTTTCTTT,CASRRGGGTEAFF
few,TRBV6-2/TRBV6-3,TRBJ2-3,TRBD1,TGTGCCAGCAGTTATGTGACAGGGTACACAGATACGCAGTATTTT,CASSYVTGYTDTQYF
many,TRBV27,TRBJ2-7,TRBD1,TGTGCCAGCAGTTTGGTAGAGGGACAGGGCAACGAGCAGTACTTC,CASSLVEGQGNEQYF
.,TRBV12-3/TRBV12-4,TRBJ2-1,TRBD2,TGTGCCAGCAGTCACACGGGGGGGGAGTCGTGGAATGAGCAGTTCTTC,CASSHTGGESWNEQFF
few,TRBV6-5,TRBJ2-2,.,TGTGCCAGCAGTTACGGGACTGGCACCGGGGAGCTGTTTTTT,CASSYGTGTGELFF
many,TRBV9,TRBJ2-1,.,TGTGCCAGCAGCGTCGGGTATGAGCAGTTCTTC,CASSVGYEQFF
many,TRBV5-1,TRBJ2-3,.,TGCGCCAGCAGCTTGGATGCGGCAGATACGCAGTATTTT,CASSLDAADTQYF
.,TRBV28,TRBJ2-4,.,TGTGCCAGCAGTTTTGGAAACATTCAGTACTTC,CASSFGNIQYF
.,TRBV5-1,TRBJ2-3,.,TGCGCCAGCAGCTTGGGGCCTTTAAGGGACCCAGATACGCAGTATTTT,CASSLGPLRDPDTQYF
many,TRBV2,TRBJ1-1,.,TGTGCCAGCAACCTACAATTCACTGAAGCTTTCTTT,CASNLQFTEAFF
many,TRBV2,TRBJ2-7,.,TGTGCCAGCAGTGTCGAGGCAGGGGAGGGGTACGAGCAGTACTTC,CASSVEAGEGYEQYF
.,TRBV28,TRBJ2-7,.,TGTGACAGCAGTTTCCTCGAGCAGTACTTC,CDSSFLEQYF
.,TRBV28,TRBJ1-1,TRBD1,TGTGCCAGCACGCCGAGGGGGCGAATGAACACTGAAGCTTTCTTT,CASTPRGRMNTEAFF
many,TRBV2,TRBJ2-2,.,TGTGCCAGCAGTAGAACGAACACCGGGGAGCTGTTTTTT,CASSRTNTGELFF
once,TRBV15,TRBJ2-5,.,TGTGCCACCAGCAGAGGGAGTGGCCTCCAAGAGACCCAGTACTTC,CATSRGSGLQETQYF
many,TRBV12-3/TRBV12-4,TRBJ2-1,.,TGTGCCAGCACTCGCGGGGGACATCTAGCCAATGAGCAGTTCTTC,CASTRGGHLANEQFF
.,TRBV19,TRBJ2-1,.,TGTGCCAGTAGTCTCCCACACAATGAGCAGTTCTTC,CASSLPHNEQFF
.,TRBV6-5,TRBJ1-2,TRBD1,TGTGCCAGCAGTTCGGGACAGGGGGATGGCTACACCTTC,CASSSGQGDGYTF
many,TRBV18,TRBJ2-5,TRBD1,TGTGCCAGCTCCGGAGACAGGGGTGAGACCCAGTACTTC,CASSGDRGETQYF
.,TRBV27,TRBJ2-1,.,TGTGCCAGCAGTTTACAGGGAACCAAACTCTACAATGAGCAGTTCTTC,CASSLQGTKLYNEQFF
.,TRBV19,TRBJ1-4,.,TGTGCCACGCGGACGGATTCAACTAATGAAAAACTGTTTTTT,CATRTDSTNEKLFF
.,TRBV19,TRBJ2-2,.,TGTGCCAGTAGCTCCCTTACGGGACACAACACCGGGGAGCTGTTTTTT,CASSSLTGHNTGELFF
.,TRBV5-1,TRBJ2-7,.,TGCGCCAGCAGCTCCCACGAGAGCTCCTACGAGCAGTACTTC,CASSSHESSYEQYF
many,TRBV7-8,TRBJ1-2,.,TGTGCCAGCAGCTTAGTTGGGGGTGGCTACACCTTC,CASSLVGGGYTF
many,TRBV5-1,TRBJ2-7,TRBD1,TGCGCCAGCAGCTTGGAGGGACAGAACTACGAGCAGTACTTC,CASSLEGQNYEQYF
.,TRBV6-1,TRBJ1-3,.,TGTGCCAGCAGTGGACACGGGGTAAACACCATATATTTT,CASSGHGVNTIYF
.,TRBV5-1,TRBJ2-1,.,TGCGCCAGCAGCTTGGACAGCAACTCCTACAATGAGCAGTTCTTC,CASSLDSNSYNEQFF
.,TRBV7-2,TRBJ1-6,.,TGTGCCAGCAGCTTAACCCAAGATTCACCCCTCCACTTT,CASSLTQDSPLHF
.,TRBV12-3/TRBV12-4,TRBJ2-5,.,TGTGCCAGCAGTTTATATGATCCTGGAGAGACCCAGTACTTC,CASSLYDPGETQYF
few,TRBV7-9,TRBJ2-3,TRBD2,TGTGCCAGCAGCTTCCAGCGGGAGAGCACAGATACGCAGTATTTT,CASSFQRESTDTQYF
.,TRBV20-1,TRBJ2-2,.,TGCAGTGCTAGAAGGAGCCCGAACACCGGGGAGCTGTTTTTT,CSARRSPNTGELFF
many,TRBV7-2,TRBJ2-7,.,TGTGCCAGCAGCTCTAGTTGGGGCATCTACGAGCAGTACTTC,CASSSSWGIYEQYF
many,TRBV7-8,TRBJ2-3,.,TGTGCCAGCAGCTTAGCGGCCACAGTCATAACAGATACGCAGTATTTT,CASSLAATVITDTQYF
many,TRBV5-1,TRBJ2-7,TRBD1,TGCGCCAGCAGCTTACAGGGGGCGAGGTACGAGCAGTACTTC,CASSLQGARYEQYF
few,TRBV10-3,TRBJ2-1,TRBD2,TGTGCCATCAGTGAGTCCCGAGGGGACCGGGGGGGGGACAATGAGCAGTTCTTC,CAISESRGDRGGDNEQFF
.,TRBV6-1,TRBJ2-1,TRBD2,TGTGCCAGCAGTGAAGAGGGAGGGCGGAATGAGCAGTTCTTC,CASSEEGGRNEQFF
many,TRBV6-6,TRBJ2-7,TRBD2,TGTGCCAGCAGTTACTCGATCGCTAGCGGGAGGGCCTACGAGCAGTACTTC,CASSYSIASGRAYEQYF
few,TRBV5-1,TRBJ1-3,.,TGCGCCAGCAGCTTGGGGGGAGTTGGAAACACCATATATTTT,CASSLGGVGNTIYF
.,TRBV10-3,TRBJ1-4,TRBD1,TGTGCCATCAGTGAGTCGCGAGCGACAGGGGAAAAACTGTTTTTT,CAISESRATGEKLFF
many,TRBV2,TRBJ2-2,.,TGTGCCAGCAGTGGCGACAGAGGGGAGCTGTTTTTT,CASSGDRGELFF
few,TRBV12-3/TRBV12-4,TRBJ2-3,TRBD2,TGTGCCAGCAGTACAAGACATGGCCCTAGCGGGGACACAGATACGCAGTATTTT,CASSTRHGPSGDTDTQYF
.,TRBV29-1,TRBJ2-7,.,TGCAGCGTACAGGGTAGAAACGAGCAGTACTTC,CSVQGRNEQYF
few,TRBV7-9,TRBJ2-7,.,TGTGCCAGCAGCCCAGAGAGAGGGGACTACGAGCAGTACTTC,CASSPERGDYEQYF
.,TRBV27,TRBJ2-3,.,TGTGCCAGCAGTTTAATCCAGACGCGCACAGATACGCAGTATTTT,CASSLIQTRTDTQYF
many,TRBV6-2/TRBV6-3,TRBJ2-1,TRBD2,TGTGCCAGCAGTCCTAACCCGACTAGCGGGAGGAATGAGCAGTTCTTC,CASSPNPTSGRNEQFF
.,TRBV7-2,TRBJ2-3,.,TGTGCCAGCAGCAAAGAGAGACAGCATACGCAGTATTTT,CASSKERQHTQYF
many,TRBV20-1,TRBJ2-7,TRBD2,TGCAGTGCTAGAGAGCGCGGGGGGTACGAGCAGTACTTC,CSARERGGYEQYF
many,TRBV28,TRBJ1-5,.,TGTGCCAGCAGTCTATTAATGGGCCGTCCACATTTT,CASSLLMGRPHF